One and the same sample provided the 6 T cell receptor beta chains below, sequenced in a study of shared clonotypes between healthy human individuals. Here immunoSEQ multiplex PCR was the method, and the copy in TCRdb shows in-frame clones only, minus some. The data show millions of clones, approximately 94% seen once. The sample was naive CD4+ T cells sorted from blood. As for subset: CD45RA+ positively selected. The receptors originated from a young man in good health.

This chain uses TRBV6-1 with TRBJ2-1, with 15 bases identical to TRBD2. With 5 bases clipped from V and 8 bases from J, the junction kept 4 bases outside the gene matches. This CDR3 has 15 amino acids. Germline CDR1 reads MNHNS; CDR2 reads SASEGT. CDR3 in amino acids: CASSSGLAGGDEQFF. CDR3 in DNA: TGTGCCAGCAGTTCCGGACTAGCGGGGGGGGATGAGCAGTTCTTC.

V and J are TRBV28 and TRBJ1-2; D is ambiguous. In germline, CDR1 is MDHEN, CDR2 SYDVKM. The CDR3 sequence is 12 residues long. V was shortened by 7 bases and J by 7 bases, with 13 bases between the two germline ends. The CDR3 region is CASKANAAGYTF. The CDR3 nucleotides read TGTGCCAGCAAGGCCAATGCTGCTGGCTACACCTTC.

The chain is built from TRBV9 and TRBJ1-6; 8 nucleotides match TRBD1. The germline V gene encodes CDR1 SGDLS and CDR2 YYNGEE. This CDR3 is built from 15 residues. J was trimmed by 9 bases and V by 4 bases; bases with no gene match: 9. Written as DNA, the CDR3 is TGTGCCAGCAGCTTGACAGGGGAGCGCGCTTCACCCCTCCACTTT. Its translation is CASSLTGERASPLHF.

CDR3 nucleotides: TGTGCCATCAGTGGGATTAATGAGCAGTTCTTC. Its translation: CAISGINEQFF. The chain uses TRBV10-3 and TRBJ2-1; D is ambiguous. The CDR3 loop spans 11 amino acids. The germline V gene encodes CDR1 ENHRY and CDR2 SYGVKD. V was trimmed by 4 bases and J by 7 bases, leaving 5 bases between them.

With respect to this clone: Its ends do not fully match the called genes, so a read error is possible. J is TRBJ1-2 and V is TRBV6-6; possibly TRBD1 for D (5 bases). The germline gives CDR1 MNHNY, CDR2 SVGAGI (reference sequence). The CDR3 has 15 amino acids. As DNA, the CDR3 is TGTGCCATCAGTGATAGGCTGGGGGGGAACTATGGCTACACCTTC. This sequence encodes CAISDRLGGNYGYTF.

The chain uses TRBV11-3 and TRBJ2-2; the match to TRBD1 covers 9 bases. The germline V gene encodes CDR1 SGHNT and CDR2 YENEEA. The CDR3 consists of 16 residues. V lost 5 bases to trimming and J lost 5 bases; unmatched junction nucleotides: 9. In nucleotides, the CDR3 is TGTGCCAGCAGCCCGGACAGGGGAGAAAAGACCGGGGAGCTGTTTTTT. This gives the protein CASSPDRGEKTGELFF.